Each of the 20 T cell receptor beta chains below was sequenced from the same sample in a study of control samples from healthy donors and cancer patients. The method was immunoSEQ multiplex PCR; TCRdb's version includes in-frame clones alone and lacks a portion of them. The table includes 90,000 to 100,000 clones, roughly three quarters detected once. Source material: blood. These TCRs come from a woman younger than 45 in good health.

This clone was found a few times. The chain recombines TRBV7-9 with TRBJ1-3, with no clear D. The germline CDR1 and CDR2 sequences are SEHNR and FQNEAQ (reference sequence). The CDR3 sequence is 14 residues long. With 6 bases removed from V and 0 bases from J, the gap between germline ends came to 9 bases. The CDR3 sequence is CASRTTASGNTIYF. CDR3 DNA sequence: TGTGCCAGCAGGACGACGGCCTCTGGAAACACCATATATTTT.

V is TRBV9 and J is TRBJ2-1, with 12 bases that match TRBD2. The CDR3 covers 16 residues. CDR1 is SGDLS, CDR2 YYNGEE, per germline. V shed 4 bases and J 2 bases; nucleotides not matched to a gene: 4. CDR3 sequence: CASSTGTSGPYNEQFF. The CDR3 region has the DNA TGTGCCAGCAGCACTGGGACTAGCGGGCCCTACAATGAGCAGTTCTTC. Complete variable domain (other parts from reference TRBV9 and TRBJ2-1): DSGVTQTPKHLITATGQRVTLRCSPRSGDLSVYWYQQSLDQGLQFLIQYYNGEERAKGNILERFSAQQFPDLHSELNLSSLELGDSALYFCASSTGTSGPYNEQFFGPGTRLTVL.

V gene TRBV5-6 combines with J gene TRBJ1-6; tentative D call: TRBD1 (5 bases). Per germline, CDR1 SGHDT and CDR2 YYEEEE. The V end lost 4 bases, the J end lost 9 bases, and 17 bases lay between the germline ends. CDR3 size: 15 residues. The CDR3 DNA sequence: TGTGCCAGCAGCGCGGGACGGCGGGGGTTTTCACCCCTCCACTTT. This translates into CASSAGRRGFSPLHF.

V is TRBV11-2 and J is TRBJ1-2, with D tentatively TRBD1 (5 bases). There are 13 residues in the CDR3. Germline V gene lookup returns CDR1 SGHAT and CDR2 FQNNGV. Trimming took 6 bases from V and 8 from J, leaving 16 bases between them. CDR3 bases: TGTGCCAGCAGACAACCCGGGGCTCGGGGCTACACCTTC. Protein product: CASRQPGARGYTF.

The chain links TRBV5-1 to TRBJ2-5, with 13 bases matching TRBD2. The CDR3 totals 16 residues. J was trimmed by 5 bases and V by 3 bases; bases with no gene match: 7. The germline CDR1 and CDR2 sequences are SGHRS and YFSETQ. The CDR3 DNA reads as TGCGCCAGCAGCTCAAGGACTAGCGGGGGTCGGGAGACCCAGTACTTC. Its protein product is CASSSRTSGGRETQYF.

In its sample, this clone was seen a few times. The chain joins TRBV4-3 to TRBJ1-4; 11 bases line up with TRBD1. This CDR3 contains 19 residues. CDR1 LGHNA and CDR2 YSLEER come from the germline V gene. The ends lost 0 bases at V and 4 bases at J; junction bases unmatched: 10. DNA of the CDR3: TGCGCCAGCAGCCAAGAGGCGGGGACAGGGGGTCGTGGTAATGAAAAACTGTTTTTT. Translating gives CASSQEAGTGGRGNEKLFF.

This rearrangement joins TRBV24-1 to TRBJ2-5; D is unclear. V shed 4 bases and J shed 5 bases, with 13 bases lying between them. The CDR3 runs to 14 residues. Looked up from germline, CDR1 is KGHDR and CDR2 is SFDVKD. This CDR3 is CATSERTLPETQYF. The CDR3 nucleotides are TGTGCCACCAGTGAAAGGACCCTCCCGGAGACCCAGTACTTC.

This clone has only a few counts. The chain employs TRBV27 and TRBJ1-4; the D is unclear. The CDR3 totals 13 residues. Looked up from germline, CDR1 is MNHEY and CDR2 is SMNVEV (reference sequence). Trimming stripped 3 bases from V and 6 bases from J, with 8 bases between. The CDR3 loop is CASSFRRDEKLFF. The CDR3 region has the DNA TGTGCCAGCAGTTTTCGTCGGGATGAAAAACTGTTTTTT. Based on the CDR3 plus reference TRBV27 and TRBJ1-4, the full variable domain is EAQVTQNPRYLITVTGKKLTVTCSQNMNHEYMSWYRQDPGLGLRQIYYSMNVEVTDKGDVPEGYKVSRKEKRNFPLILESPSPNQTSLYFCASSFRRDEKLFFGSGTQLSVL.

This chain joins TRBV11-3 and TRBJ2-1; D could derive from TRBD1 or TRBD2 (5 bases each). This CDR3 is built from 16 residues. CDR1 and CDR2 (germline): SGHNT, YENEEA. V lost 5 bases and J lost 2, with 16 bases in between. The CDR3 spells CASSAGTVSPYNEQFF. CDR3 sequence (DNA): TGTGCCAGCAGCGCCGGGACGGTCAGTCCCTACAATGAGCAGTTCTTC.

The V call is TRBV9, the J call TRBJ2-1, with 10 bases identical to TRBD2. Germline-derived CDR1 and CDR2 are SGDLS and YYNGEE. The CDR3 is 15 residues long. With V trimmed by 1 base and J by 4 bases, 2 bases remained unmatched. CDR3 DNA sequence: TGTGCCAGCAGCGTACGAGCGGGGGGGTACAATGAGCAGTTCTTC. It translates to CASSVRAGGYNEQFF.

Worth noting for this clone: The sample has other DNA sequences that encode this CDR3 too. The chain couples TRBV5-1 to TRBJ1-1; D might be TRBD1 (5 bases). The ends were cut back, 0 bases at V and 4 bases at J, with 10 bases in the middle. The CDR3 loop spans 14 amino acids. Germline V gene data show CDR1 as SGHRS and CDR2 as YFSETQ. CDR3 nucleotide sequence: TGCGCCAGCAGCTTGGGTTTGGGGGGCACTGAAGCTTTCTTT. This sequence encodes CASSLGLGGTEAFF.

The CDR3: CASHRGTTEQPQHF. The CDR3 nucleotides read TGTGCCAGCCATCGAGGCACGACGGAGCAGCCCCAGCATTTT. V gene TRBV19 combines with J gene TRBJ1-5; D not resolved. Germline CDR1 is LNHDA and CDR2 is SQIVND (reference sequence). The V end lost 9 bases, the J end lost 7 bases, and 19 bases lay between the germline ends. This CDR3 is built from 14 residues.

The V and J genes are TRBV10-3 and TRBJ2-1; D is uncertain. The CDR3 length is 15 residues. Trimming removed 3 bases at V and 0 bases at J, with 9 bases between. Germline CDR1 reads ENHRY; CDR2 reads SYGVKD. CDR3 sequence reads: CAISDGQSSYNEQFF. In DNA form, the CDR3 reads TGTGCCATCAGTGACGGGCAGAGCTCCTACAATGAGCAGTTCTTC.

V gene TRBV21-1 combines with J gene TRBJ2-3; the table's D call, TRBD1, was not checked against the DNA. TRBV21-1 is listed as a pseudogene. The length of the CDR3 is 14 residues. For the CDR3, the DNA is TGTGCCAGCAGCCCCCCGGGACACGAAGATACGCAGTATTTT. Protein sequence: CASSPPGHEDTQYF.

DNA for the CDR3: TGTGCCAGCAGCATACGGTTGGGACTACCAGGAGAGACCCAGTACTTC. Residues: CASSIRLGLPGETQYF. This rearrangement joins TRBV7-2 to TRBJ2-5; 7 bases are a match to TRBD2. The junction had 13 bases not matched to a gene; V was cut back by 5 bases and J by 4 bases. Germline CDR1 SGHTA, CDR2 FQGNSA. The CDR3 is made up of 16 amino acids.

This chain links TRBV10-2 with TRBJ2-4, with D unclear. The CDR3 runs 11 residues. CDR1 and CDR2 (germline): WSHSY, SAAADI. V was cut by 4 bases and J by 12 bases, with 10 bases left in between. CDR3 protein: CASSVNKHQYF. CDR3 sequence (DNA): TGCGCCAGCAGTGTTAACAAACATCAGTACTTC.

The chain employs TRBV7-9 and TRBJ2-5; D may match TRBD1 or TRBD2 (6 bases each). The length of the CDR3 is 13 residues. Trimming removed 8 bases from V and 4 bases from J, with 14 bases in between. Germline CDR1 is SEHNR and CDR2 is FQNEAQ (reference sequence). In DNA form, the CDR3 reads TGTGCCAGCGGCTCCGAGGGGGGAGAGACCCAGTACTTC. Translation gives CASGSEGGETQYF.

This clone was picked up one time. The gene calls are TRBV7-8 and TRBJ2-5; the D gene is possibly TRBD2 (5 bases). The CDR3 has 15 residues. Trimming took off 1 base at V and 5 bases at J, with 14 bases between the two ends. The germline gives CDR1 SGHVS, CDR2 FQNEAQ. CDR3: CASSLVDVPGETQYF. DNA for the CDR3: TGTGCCAGCAGCTTAGTCGACGTACCGGGGGAGACCCAGTACTTC.

This chain links TRBV14 with TRBJ2-1, with 9 bases fitting TRBD1. The CDR3 loop spans 16 amino acids. The V gene's germline CDR1 is SGHDN and CDR2 FVKESK. V dropped 8 bases and J dropped 1; count of bases not matched to a gene: 9. The DNA of the CDR3 is TGTGCCAGCCCCCCAGGGGACAGGGTTTCCTACAATGAGCAGTTCTTC. Protein sequence: CASPPGDRVSYNEQFF.

The chain joins TRBV19 to TRBJ2-7; weak D call: TRBD1 (5 bases). Germline CDR1 reads LNHDA; CDR2 reads SQIVND (reference sequence). The CDR3 has 15 amino acids. V was trimmed by 4 bases and J by 0 bases, leaving 13 bases between them. CDR3 residues: CASSRAYRPSYEQYF. CDR3 DNA: TGTGCCAGTAGTAGGGCCTACAGGCCCTCCTACGAGCAGTACTTC.